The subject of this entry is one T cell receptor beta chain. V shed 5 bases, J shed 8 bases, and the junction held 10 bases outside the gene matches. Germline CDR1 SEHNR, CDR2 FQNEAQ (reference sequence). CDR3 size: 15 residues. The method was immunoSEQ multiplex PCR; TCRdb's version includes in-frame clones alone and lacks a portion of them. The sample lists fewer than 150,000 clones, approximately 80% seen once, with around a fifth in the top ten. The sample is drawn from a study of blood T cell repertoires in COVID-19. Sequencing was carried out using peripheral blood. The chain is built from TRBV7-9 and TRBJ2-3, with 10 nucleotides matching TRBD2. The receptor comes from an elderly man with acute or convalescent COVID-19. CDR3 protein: CASSNSGGHLGTQYF. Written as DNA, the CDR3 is TGTGCCAGCAGCAATAGCGGGGGGCATCTAGGTACGCAGTATTTT. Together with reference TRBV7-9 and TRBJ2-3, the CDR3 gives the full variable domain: DTGVSQNPRHKITKRGQNVTFRCDPISEHNRLYWYRQTLGQGPEFLTYFQNEAQLEKSRLLSDRFSAERPKGSFSTLEIQRTEQGDSAMYLCASSNSGGHLGTQYFGPGTRLTVL.